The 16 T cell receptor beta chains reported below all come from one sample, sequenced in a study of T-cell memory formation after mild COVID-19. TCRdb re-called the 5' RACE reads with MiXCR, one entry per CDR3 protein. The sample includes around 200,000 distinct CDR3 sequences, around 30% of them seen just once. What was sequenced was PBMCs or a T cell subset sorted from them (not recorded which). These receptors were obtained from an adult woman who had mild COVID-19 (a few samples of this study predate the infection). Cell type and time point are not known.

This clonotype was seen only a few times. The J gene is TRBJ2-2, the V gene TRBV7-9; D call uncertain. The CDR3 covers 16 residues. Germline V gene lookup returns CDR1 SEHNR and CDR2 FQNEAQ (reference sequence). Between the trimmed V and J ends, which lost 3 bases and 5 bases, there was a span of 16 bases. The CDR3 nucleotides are TGTGCCAGCAGCTTTTCGGCGGAAGTCGGTACCGGGGAGCTGTTTTTT. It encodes CASSFSAEVGTGELFF.

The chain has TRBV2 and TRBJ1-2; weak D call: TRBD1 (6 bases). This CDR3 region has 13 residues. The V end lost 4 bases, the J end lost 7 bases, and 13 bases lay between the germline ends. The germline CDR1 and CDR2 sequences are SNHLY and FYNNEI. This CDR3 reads CASSGQGIGGYTF. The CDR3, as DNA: TGTGCCAGCAGTGGTCAGGGGATCGGTGGCTACACCTTC.

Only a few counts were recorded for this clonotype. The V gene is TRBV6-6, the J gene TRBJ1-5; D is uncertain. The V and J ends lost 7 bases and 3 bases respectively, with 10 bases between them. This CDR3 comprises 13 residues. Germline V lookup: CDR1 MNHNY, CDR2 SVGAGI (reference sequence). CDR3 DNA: TGTGCCAGCACTCTACAAGCCAATCAGCCCCAGCATTTT. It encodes CASTLQANQPQHF.

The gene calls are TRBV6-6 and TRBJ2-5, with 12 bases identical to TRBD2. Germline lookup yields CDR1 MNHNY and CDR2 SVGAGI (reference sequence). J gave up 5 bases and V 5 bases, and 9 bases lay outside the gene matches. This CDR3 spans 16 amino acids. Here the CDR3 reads CASSRLAGGNRETQYF. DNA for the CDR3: TGTGCCAGCAGTCGGCTAGCGGGAGGGAATAGGGAGACCCAGTACTTC.

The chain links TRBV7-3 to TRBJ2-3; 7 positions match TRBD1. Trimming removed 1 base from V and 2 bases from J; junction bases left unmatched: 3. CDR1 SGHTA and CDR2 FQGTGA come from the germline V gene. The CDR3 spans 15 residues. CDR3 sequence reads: CASSLRGQLTDTQYF. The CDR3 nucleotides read TGTGCCAGCAGCTTAAGGGGACAGCTCACAGATACGCAGTATTTT.

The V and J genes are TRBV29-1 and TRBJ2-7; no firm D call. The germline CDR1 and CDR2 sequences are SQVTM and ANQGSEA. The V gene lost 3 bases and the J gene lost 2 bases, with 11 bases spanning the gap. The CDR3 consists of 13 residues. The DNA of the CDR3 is TGCAGCGTTGAGGGTCCCCGGGCCTACGAGCAGTACTTC. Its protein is CSVEGPRAYEQYF.

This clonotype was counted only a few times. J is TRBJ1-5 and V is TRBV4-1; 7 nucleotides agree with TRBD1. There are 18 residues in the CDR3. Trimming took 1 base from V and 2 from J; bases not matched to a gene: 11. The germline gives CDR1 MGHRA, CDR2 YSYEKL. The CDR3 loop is CASSQAWKGAIGNQPQHF. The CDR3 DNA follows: TGCGCCAGCAGCCAAGCTTGGAAGGGGGCAATAGGCAATCAGCCCCAGCATTTT.

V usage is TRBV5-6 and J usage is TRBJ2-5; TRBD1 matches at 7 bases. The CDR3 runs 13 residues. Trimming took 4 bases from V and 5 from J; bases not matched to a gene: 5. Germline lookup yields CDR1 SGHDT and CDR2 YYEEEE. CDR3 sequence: CASSDRAGETQYF. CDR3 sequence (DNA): TGTGCCAGCAGCGACAGGGCTGGGGAGACCCAGTACTTC.

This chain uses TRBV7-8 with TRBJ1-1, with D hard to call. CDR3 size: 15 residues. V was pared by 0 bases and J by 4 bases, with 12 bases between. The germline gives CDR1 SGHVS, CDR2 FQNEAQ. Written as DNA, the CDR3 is TGTGCCAGCAGCTTAGCGCCGACTACGGGCACTGAAGCTTTCTTT. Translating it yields CASSLAPTTGTEAFF.

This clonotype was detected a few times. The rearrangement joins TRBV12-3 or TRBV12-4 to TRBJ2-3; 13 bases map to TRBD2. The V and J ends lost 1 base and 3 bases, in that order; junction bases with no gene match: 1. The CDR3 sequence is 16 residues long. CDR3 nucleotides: TGTGCCAGCAGTTTAGGGACTAGCGGGAGAACAGATACGCAGTATTTT. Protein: CASSLGTSGRTDTQYF.

The DNA for the CDR3 is TGTGCCAGCAGCCGGCGAGGCAATGAGCAGTTCTTC. Its protein is CASSRRGNEQFF. The rearrangement uses TRBV7-2 and TRBJ2-1; D is uncertain. Germline assignment: CDR1 SGHTA and CDR2 FQGNSA. The length of the CDR3 is 12 residues. The germline V and J ends were trimmed by 5 bases and 6 bases, with 8 bases remaining between them. The entire variable domain, with the rest obtained from reference TRBV7-2 and TRBJ2-1, is as follows: GAGVSQSPSNKVTEKGKDVELRCDPISGHTALYWYRQSLGQGLEFLIYFQGNSAPDKSGLPSDRFSAERTGGSVSTLTIQRTQQEDSAVYLCASSRRGNEQFFGPGTRLTVL.

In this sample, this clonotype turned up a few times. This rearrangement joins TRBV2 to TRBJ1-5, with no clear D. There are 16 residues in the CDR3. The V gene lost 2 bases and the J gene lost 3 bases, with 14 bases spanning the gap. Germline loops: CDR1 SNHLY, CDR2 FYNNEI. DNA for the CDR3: TGTGCCAGCAGTGAATTTGGGATAGGGTACAATCAGCCCCAGCATTTT. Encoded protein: CASSEFGIGYNQPQHF.

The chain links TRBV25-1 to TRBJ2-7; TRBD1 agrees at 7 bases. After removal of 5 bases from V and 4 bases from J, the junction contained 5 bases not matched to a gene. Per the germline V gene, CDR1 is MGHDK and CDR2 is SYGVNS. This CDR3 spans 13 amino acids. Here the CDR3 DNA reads TGTGCCAGCAGTCCGACAGGGAGATACGAGCAGTACTTC. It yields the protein CASSPTGRYEQYF.

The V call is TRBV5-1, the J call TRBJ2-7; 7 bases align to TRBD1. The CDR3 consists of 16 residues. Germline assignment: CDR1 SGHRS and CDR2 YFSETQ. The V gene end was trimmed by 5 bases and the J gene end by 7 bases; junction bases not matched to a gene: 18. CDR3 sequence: CASRYKGGQITQEQYF. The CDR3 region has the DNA TGCGCCAGCAGATATAAAGGGGGACAGATCACGCAAGAGCAGTACTTC.

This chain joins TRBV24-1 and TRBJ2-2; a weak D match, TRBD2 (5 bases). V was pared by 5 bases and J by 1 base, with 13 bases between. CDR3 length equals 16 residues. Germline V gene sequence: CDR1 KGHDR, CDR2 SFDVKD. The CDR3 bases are TGTGCCACCAGTGGTCTGACTGGGAGGAACACCGGGGAGCTGTTTTTT. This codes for CATSGLTGRNTGELFF.

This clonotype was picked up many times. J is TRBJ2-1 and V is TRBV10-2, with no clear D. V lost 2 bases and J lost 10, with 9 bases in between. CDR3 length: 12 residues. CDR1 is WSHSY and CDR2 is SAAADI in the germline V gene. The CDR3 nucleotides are TGCGCCAGCAGTGAGACGGCTTCCGAGCAGTTCTTC. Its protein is CASSETASEQFF.